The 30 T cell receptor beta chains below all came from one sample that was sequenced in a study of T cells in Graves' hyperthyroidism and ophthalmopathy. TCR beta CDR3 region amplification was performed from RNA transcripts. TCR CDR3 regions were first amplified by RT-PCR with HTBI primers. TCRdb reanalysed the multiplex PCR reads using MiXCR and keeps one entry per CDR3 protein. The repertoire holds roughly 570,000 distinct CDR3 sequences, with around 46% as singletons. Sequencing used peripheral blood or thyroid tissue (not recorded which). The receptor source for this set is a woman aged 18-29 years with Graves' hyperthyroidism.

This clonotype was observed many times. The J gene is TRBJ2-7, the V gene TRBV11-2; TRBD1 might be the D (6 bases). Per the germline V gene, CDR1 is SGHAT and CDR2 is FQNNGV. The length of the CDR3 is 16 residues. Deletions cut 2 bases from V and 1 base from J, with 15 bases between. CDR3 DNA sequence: TGTGCCAGCAGCTTACCGAACGGACAGATATCCTACGAGCAGTACTTC. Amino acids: CASSLPNGQISYEQYF.

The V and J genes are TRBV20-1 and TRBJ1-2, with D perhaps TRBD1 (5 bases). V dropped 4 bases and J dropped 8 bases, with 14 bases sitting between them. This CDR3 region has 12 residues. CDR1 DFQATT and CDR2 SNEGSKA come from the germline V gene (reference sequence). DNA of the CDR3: TGCAGTGCTACGGGAGGGGAAGTGGGCTACACCTTC. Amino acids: CSATGGEVGYTF.

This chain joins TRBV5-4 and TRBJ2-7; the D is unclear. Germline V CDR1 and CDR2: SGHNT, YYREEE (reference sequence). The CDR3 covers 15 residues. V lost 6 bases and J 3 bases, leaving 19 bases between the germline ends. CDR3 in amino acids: CASTPAPVAVYEQYF. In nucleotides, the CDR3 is TGTGCCAGCACCCCGGCTCCAGTCGCGGTCTACGAGCAGTACTTC. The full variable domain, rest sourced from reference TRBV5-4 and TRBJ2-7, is ETGVTQSPTHLIKTRGQQVTLRCSSQSGHNTVSWYQQALGQGPQFIFQYYREEENGRGNFPPRFSGLQFPNYSSELNVNALELDDSALYLCASTPAPVAVYEQYFGPGTRLTVT.

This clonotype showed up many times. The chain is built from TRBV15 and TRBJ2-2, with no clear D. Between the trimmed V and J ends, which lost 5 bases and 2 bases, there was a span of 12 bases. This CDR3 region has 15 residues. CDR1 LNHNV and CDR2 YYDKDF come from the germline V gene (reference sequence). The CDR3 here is CATSQEHPNTGELFF. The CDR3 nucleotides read TGTGCCACCAGCCAGGAACATCCTAACACCGGGGAGCTGTTTTTT. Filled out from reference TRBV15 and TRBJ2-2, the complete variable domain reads DAMVIQNPRYQVTQFGKPVTLSCSQTLNHNVMYWYQQKSSQAPKLLFHYYDKDFNNEADTPDNFQSRRPNTSFCFLDIRSPGLGDTAMYLCATSQEHPNTGELFFGEGSRLTVL.

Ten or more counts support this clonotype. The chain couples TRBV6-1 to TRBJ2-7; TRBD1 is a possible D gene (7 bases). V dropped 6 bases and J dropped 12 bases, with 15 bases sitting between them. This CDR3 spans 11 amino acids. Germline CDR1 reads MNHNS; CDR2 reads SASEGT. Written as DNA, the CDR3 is TGTGCCAGCAGAGTTCAGGGGGGTCCGTACTTC. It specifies CASRVQGGPYF.

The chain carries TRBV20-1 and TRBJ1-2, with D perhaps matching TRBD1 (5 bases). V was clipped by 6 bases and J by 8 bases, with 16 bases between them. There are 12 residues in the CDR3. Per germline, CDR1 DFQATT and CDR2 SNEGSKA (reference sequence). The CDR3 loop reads CSATDGGDGYTF. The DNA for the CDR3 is TGCAGTGCAACCGACGGGGGGGACGGCTACACCTTC.

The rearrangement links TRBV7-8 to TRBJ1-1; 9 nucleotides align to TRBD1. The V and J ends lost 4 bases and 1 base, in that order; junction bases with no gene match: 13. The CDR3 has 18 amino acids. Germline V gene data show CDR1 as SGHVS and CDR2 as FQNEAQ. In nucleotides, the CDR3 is TGTGCCAGCAGCTCCAAGTTGGGGGACAGGGATGGGAACACTGAAGCTTTCTTT. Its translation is CASSSKLGDRDGNTEAFF.

CDR3 loop: CASSYKGTGVEQYF. For the CDR3, the DNA is TGTGCCAGCAGTTACAAAGGGACAGGGGTCGAGCAGTACTTC. The V and J genes are TRBV12-3 or TRBV12-4 and TRBJ2-7; 10 nucleotides agree with TRBD1. V was clipped by 4 bases and J by 6 bases; unmatched bases: 6. The CDR3 has 14 residues.

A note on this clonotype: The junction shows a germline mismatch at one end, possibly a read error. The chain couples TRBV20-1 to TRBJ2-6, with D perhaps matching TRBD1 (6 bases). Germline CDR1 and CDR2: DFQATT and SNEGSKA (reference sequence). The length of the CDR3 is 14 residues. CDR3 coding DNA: TGCAGTGCCCCGGCAGGGGATGGGGCCAACGCCCTGACTTTC. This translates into CSAPAGDGANALTF.

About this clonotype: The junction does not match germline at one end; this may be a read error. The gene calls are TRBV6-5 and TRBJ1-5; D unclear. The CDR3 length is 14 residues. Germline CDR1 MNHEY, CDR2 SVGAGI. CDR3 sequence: CAISDAGGQETQHF. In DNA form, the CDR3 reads TGTGCCATCAGTGACGCGGGAGGTCAGGAGACCCAGCATTTT.

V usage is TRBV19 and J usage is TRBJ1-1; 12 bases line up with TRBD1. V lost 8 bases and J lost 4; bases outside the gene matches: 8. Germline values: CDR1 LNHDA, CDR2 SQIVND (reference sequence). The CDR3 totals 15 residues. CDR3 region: CASGTGGAGSTEAFF. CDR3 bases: TGTGCCAGTGGGACAGGGGGCGCGGGTAGCACTGAAGCTTTCTTT.

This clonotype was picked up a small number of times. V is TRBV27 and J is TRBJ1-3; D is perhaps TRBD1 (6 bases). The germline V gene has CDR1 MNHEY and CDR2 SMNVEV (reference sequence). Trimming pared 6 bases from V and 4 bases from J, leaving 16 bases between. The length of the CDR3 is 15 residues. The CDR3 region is CASRRQQGYGNTIYF. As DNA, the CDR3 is TGTGCCAGCAGGAGACAACAGGGTTACGGAAACACCATATATTTT.

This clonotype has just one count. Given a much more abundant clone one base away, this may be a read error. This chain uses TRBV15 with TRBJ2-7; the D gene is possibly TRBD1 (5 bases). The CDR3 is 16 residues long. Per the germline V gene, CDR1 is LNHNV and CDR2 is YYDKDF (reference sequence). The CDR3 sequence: CATSRDSGSGLYEQCF. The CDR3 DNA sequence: TGTGCCACCAGCAGAGATTCGGGCTCAGGGTTGTACGAGCAGTGCTTC.

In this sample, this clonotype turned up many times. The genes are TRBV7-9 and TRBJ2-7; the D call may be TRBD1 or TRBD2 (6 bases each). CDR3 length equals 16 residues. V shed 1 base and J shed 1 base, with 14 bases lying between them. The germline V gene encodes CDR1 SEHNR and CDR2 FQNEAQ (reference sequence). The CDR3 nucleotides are TGTGCCAGCAGCTTAGTGGGGGGCTCGGCGTCCTACGAGCAGTACTTC. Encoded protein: CASSLVGGSASYEQYF. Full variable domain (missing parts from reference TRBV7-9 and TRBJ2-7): DTGVSQNPRHKITKRGQNVTFRCDPISEHNRLYWYRQTLGQGPEFLTYFQNEAQLEKSRLLSDRFSAERPKGSFSTLEIQRTEQGDSAMYLCASSLVGGSASYEQYFGPGTRLTVT.

The CDR3 protein is CAWSVRDPLYEQYF. The DNA of the CDR3 is TGTGCCTGGAGTGTAAGGGACCCTCTCTACGAGCAGTACTTC. V and J are TRBV30 and TRBJ2-7; D is tentatively TRBD1 or TRBD2 (5 bases each). This CDR3 is 14 amino acids long. The germline V and J ends were trimmed by 0 bases and 3 bases, with 12 bases remaining between them. Per the germline V gene, CDR1 is GTSNPN and CDR2 is SVGIG (reference sequence).

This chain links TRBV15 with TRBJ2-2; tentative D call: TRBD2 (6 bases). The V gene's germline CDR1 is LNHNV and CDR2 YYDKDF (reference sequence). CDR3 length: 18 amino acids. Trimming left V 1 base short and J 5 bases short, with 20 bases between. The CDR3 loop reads CATSRGGLDGGMTGELFF. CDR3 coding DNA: TGTGCCACCAGCAGAGGTGGGTTGGACGGAGGGATGACCGGGGAGCTGTTTTTT.

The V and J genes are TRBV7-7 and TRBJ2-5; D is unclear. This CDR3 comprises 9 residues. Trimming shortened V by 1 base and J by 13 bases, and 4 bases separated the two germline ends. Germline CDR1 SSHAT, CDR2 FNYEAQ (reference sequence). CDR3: CASSLDRYF. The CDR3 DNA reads TGTGCCAGCAGCTTAGACAGGTACTTC.

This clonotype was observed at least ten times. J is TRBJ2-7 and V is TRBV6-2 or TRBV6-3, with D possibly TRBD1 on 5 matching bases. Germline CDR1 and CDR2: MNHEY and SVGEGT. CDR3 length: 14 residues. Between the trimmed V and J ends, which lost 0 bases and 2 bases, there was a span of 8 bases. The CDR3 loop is CASSYSDSAYEQYF. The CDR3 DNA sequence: TGTGCCAGCAGTTACTCCGACAGCGCCTACGAGCAGTACTTC.

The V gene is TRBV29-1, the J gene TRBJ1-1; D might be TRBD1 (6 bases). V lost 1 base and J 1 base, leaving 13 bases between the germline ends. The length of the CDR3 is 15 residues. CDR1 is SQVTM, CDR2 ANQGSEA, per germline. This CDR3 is CSVEGGTKWNTEAFF. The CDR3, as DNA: TGCAGCGTTGAAGGGGGGACAAAGTGGAACACTGAAGCTTTCTTT.

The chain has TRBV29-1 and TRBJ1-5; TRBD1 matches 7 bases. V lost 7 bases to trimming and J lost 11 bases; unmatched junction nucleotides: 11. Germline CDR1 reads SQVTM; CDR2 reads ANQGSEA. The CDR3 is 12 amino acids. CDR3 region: CSAADRVKTQHF. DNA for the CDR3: TGCAGCGCCGCCGACAGGGTAAAGACCCAGCATTTT.

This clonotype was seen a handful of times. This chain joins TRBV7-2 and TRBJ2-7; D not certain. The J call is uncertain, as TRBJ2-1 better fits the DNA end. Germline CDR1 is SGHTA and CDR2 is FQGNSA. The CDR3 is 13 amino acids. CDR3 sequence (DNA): TGTGCCAGCACAACGTGGGGTGGAAATGAGCAGTTCTTC. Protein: CASTTWGGNEQFF.

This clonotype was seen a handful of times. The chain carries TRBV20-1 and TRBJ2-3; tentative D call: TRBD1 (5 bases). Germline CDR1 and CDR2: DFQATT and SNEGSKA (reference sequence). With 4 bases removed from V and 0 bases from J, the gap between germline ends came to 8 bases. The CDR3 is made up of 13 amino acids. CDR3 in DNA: TGCAGTGCTATGGACACAAGCACAGATACGCAGTATTTT. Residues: CSAMDTSTDTQYF.

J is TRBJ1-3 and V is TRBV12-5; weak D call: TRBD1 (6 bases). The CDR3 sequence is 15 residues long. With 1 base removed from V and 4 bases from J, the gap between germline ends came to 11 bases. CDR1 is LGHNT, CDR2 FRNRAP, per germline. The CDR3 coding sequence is TGTGCTAGTGGTTTGGAAGGGGGAATCGGAAACACCATATATTTT. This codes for CASGLEGGIGNTIYF.

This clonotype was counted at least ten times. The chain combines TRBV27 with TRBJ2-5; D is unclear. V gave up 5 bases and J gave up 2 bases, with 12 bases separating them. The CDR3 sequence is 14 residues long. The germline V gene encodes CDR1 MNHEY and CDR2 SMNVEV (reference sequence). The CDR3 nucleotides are TGTGCCAGCAGTAATCTCGGGCTTCAAGAGACCCAGTACTTC. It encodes CASSNLGLQETQYF.

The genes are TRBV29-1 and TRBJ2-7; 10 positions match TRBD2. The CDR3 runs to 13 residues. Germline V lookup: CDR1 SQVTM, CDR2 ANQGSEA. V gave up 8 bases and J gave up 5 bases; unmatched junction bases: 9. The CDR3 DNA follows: TGCAGCTTGGGGCCTAGCGGGAGTGACGAGCAGTACTTC. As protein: CSLGPSGSDEQYF.

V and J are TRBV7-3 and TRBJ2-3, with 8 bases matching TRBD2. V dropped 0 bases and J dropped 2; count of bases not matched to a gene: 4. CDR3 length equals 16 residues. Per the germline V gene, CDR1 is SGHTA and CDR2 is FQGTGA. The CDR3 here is CASSLTGSGNTDTQYF. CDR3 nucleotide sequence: TGTGCCAGCAGCTTAACGGGTAGCGGGAACACAGATACGCAGTATTTT.

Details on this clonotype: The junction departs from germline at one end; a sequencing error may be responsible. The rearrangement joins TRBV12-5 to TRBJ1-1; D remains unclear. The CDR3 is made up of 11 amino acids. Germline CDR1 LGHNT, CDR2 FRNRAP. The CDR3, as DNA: TGTGCTAGTGGACGAAACACTGAAGCTCTCTTT. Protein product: CASGRNTEALF.

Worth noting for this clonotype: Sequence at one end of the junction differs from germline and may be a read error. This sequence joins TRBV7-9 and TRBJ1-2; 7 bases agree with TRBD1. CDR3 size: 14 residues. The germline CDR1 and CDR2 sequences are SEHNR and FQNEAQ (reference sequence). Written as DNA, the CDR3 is TGTGCCAACAGCGTCCGGGACAGCGCTTATGGTTACACCTTC. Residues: CANSVRDSAYGYTF. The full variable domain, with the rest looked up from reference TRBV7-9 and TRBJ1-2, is DTGVSQNPRHKITKRGQNVTFRCDPISEHNRLYWYRQTLGQGPEFLTYFQNEAQLEKSRLLSDRFSAERPKGSFSTLEIQRTEQGDSAMYLCANSVRDSAYGYTFGSGTRLTVV.

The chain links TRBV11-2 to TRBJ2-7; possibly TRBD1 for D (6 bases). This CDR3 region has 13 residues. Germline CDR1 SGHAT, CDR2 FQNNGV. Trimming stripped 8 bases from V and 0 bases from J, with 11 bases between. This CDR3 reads CASGQKISYEQYF. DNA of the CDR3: TGTGCCAGCGGACAGAAAATCTCCTACGAGCAGTACTTC.

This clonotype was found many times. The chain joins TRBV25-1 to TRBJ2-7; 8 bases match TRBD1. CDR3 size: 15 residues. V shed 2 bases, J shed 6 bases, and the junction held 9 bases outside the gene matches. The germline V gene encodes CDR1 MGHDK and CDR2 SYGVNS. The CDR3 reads CASSEGQGASVEQYF. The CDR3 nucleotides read TGTGCCAGCAGTGAAGGTCAGGGGGCTTCCGTCGAGCAGTACTTC.